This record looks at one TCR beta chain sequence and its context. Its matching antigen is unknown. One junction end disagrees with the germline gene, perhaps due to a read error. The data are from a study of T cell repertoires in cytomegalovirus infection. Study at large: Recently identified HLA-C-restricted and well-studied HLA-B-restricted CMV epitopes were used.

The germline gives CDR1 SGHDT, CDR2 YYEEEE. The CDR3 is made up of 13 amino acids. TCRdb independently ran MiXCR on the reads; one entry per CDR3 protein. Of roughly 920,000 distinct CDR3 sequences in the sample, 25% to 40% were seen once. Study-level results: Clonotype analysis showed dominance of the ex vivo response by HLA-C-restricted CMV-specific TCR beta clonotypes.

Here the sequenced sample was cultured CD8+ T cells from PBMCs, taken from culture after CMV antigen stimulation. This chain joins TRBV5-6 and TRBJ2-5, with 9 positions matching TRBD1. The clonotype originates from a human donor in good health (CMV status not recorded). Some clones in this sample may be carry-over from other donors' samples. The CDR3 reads CASSLAGQGPGVF. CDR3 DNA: TGTGCCAGCAGCTTGGCCGGACAGGGGCCGGGGGTTTTC.